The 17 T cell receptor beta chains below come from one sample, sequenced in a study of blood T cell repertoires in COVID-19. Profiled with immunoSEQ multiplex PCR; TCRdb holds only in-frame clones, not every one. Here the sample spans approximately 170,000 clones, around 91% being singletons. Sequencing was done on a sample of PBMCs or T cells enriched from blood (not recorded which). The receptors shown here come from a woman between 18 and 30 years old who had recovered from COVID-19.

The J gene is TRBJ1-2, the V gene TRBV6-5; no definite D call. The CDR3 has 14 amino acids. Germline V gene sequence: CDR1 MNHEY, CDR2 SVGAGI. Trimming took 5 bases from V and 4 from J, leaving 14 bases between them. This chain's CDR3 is CASSPQTSLYGYTF. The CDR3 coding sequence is TGTGCCAGCAGTCCCCAGACAAGTCTCTATGGCTACACCTTC.

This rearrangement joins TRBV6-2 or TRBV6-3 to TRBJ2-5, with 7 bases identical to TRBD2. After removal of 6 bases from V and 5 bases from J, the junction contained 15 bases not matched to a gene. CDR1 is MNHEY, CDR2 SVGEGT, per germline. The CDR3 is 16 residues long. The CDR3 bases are TGTGCCAGCAGCGAGCCTGCGGGACTACCGAGGGAGACCCAGTACTTC. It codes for CASSEPAGLPRETQYF.

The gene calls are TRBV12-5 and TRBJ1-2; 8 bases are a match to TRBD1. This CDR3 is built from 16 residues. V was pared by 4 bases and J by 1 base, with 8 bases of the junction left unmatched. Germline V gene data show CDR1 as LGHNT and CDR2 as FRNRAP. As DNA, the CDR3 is TGTGCTAGTGGTTCCCCAGACAGGGGAATTAACTATGGCTACACCTTC. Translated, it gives CASGSPDRGINYGYTF.

CDR3 DNA: TGTGCCAGCAGCTTAATCGGCACCGGGGAGCTGTTTTTT. Protein: CASSLIGTGELFF. The chain combines TRBV7-3 with TRBJ2-2; D gene ambiguous. CDR3 length: 13 residues. Germline V CDR1 and CDR2: SGHTA, FQGTGA. Trimming left V 1 base short and J 4 bases short, with 4 bases between.

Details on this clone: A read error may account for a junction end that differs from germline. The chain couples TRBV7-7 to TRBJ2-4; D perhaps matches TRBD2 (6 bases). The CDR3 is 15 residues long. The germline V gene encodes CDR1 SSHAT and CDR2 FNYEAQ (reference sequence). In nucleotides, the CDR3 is TGTGCTAGCAGCTTAGTCACGGGAGATGGGGACATTCAGTACTTC. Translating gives CASSLVTGDGDIQYF.

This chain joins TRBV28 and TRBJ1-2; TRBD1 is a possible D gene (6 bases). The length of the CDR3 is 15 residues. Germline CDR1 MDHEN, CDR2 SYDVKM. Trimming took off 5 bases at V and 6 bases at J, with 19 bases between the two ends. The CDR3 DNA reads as TGTGCCAGCAGTCAACCCTTCGCGGGGGGCAATGGCTACACCTTC. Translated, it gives CASSQPFAGGNGYTF.

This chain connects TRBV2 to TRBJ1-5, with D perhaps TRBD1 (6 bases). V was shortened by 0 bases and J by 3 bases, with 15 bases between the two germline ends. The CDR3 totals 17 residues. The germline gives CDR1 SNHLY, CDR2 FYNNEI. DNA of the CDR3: TGTGCCAGCAGTGAAGCCGGACAGAGACTTAACAATCAGCCCCAGCATTTT. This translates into CASSEAGQRLNNQPQHF.

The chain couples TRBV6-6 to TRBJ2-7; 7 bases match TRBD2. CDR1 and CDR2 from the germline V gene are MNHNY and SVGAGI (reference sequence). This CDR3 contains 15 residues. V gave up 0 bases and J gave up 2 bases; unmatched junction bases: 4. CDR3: CASSYSRGKAYEQYF. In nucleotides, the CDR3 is TGTGCCAGCAGTTACTCGCGGGGGAAGGCCTACGAGCAGTACTTC.

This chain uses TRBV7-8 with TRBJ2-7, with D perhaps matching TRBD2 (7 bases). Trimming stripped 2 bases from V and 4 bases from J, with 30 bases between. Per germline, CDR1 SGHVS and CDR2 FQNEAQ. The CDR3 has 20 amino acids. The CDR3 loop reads CASSLNTGTLSASGNYEQYF. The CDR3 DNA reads TGTGCCAGCAGCTTAAATACAGGGACGTTATCGGCTAGCGGTAATTACGAGCAGTACTTC.

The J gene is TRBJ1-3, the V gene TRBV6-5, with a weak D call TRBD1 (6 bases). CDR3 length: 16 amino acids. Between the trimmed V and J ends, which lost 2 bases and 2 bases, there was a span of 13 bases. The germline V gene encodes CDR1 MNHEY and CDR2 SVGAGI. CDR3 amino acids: CASSYGGTLPGNTIYF. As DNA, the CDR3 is TGTGCCAGCAGTTACGGTGGGACACTCCCTGGAAACACCATATATTTT.

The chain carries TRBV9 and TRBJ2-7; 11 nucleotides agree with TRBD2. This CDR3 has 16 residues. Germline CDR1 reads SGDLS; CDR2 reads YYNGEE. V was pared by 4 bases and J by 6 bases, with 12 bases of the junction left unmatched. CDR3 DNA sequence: TGTGCCAGCAGCTTTCGACCGGGACTAGCGGCCAGCGAGCAGTACTTC. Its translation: CASSFRPGLAASEQYF.

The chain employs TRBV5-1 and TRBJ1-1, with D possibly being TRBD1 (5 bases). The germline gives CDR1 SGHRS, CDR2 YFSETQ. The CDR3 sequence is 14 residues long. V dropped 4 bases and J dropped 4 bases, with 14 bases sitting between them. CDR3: CASSPGWVGTEAFF. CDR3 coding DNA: TGCGCCAGCAGCCCAGGGTGGGTTGGCACTGAAGCTTTCTTT.

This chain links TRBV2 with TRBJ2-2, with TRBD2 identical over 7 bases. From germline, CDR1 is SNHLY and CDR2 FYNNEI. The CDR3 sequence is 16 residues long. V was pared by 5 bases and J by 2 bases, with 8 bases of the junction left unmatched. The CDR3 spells CASSRLASGNTGELFF. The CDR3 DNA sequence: TGTGCCAGCAGTCGGCTTGCTAGCGGAAACACCGGGGAGCTGTTTTTT.

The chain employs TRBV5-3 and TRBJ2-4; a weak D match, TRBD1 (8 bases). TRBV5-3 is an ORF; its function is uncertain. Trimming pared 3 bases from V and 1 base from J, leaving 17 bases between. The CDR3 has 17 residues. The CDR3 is CARSSYRGGCAKNIQYF. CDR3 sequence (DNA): TGTGCCAGAAGCTCGTACAGGGGGGGTTGTGCCAAAAACATTCAGTACTTC.

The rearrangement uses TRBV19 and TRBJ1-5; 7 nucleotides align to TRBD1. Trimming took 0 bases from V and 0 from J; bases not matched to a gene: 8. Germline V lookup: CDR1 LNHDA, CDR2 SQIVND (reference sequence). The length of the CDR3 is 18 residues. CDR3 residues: CASSIEPGQTYSNQPQHF. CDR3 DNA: TGTGCCAGTAGTATAGAGCCGGGACAGACGTATAGCAATCAGCCCCAGCATTTT.

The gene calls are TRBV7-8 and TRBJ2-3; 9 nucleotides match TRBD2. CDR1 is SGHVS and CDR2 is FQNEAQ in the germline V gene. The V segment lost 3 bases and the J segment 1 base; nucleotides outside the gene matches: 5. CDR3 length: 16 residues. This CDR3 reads CASSFGWTSGTDTQYF. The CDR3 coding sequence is TGTGCCAGCAGCTTCGGTTGGACTAGCGGCACAGATACGCAGTATTTT.

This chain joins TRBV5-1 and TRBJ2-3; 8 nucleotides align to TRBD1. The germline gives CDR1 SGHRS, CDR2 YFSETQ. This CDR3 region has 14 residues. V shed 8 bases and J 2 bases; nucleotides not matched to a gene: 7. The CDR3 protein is CASRTGGSTDTQYF. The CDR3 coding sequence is TGCGCCAGTAGAACAGGGGGATCCACAGATACGCAGTATTTT.